The present T cell receptor beta chain was sequenced within a study of blood T cells in healthy people across ages. PCR was performed a second time for about 6 to 12 cycles using a sample-barcoded 5' primer and a J-beta primer mix. One entry per CDR3 protein results from TCRdb running MiXCR on the 5' RACE reads. Of around 710,000 distinct CDR3 sequences in the sample, around 46% were seen once. Trimming took off 3 bases at V and 1 base at J, with 13 bases between the two ends. Germline CDR1 is SGHTA and CDR2 is FQGNSA. This CDR3 spans 16 amino acids. The V and J genes are TRBV7-2 and TRBJ2-1; D possibly uses TRBD1 or TRBD2 (6 bases each). The sample was blood. This receptor was identified in a woman between 55 and 75 years old in good health. The CDR3 protein is CASSFRGVGSYNEQFF. The CDR3 region has the DNA TGTGCCAGCAGCTTTAGGGGGGTCGGATCCTACAATGAGCAGTTCTTC.